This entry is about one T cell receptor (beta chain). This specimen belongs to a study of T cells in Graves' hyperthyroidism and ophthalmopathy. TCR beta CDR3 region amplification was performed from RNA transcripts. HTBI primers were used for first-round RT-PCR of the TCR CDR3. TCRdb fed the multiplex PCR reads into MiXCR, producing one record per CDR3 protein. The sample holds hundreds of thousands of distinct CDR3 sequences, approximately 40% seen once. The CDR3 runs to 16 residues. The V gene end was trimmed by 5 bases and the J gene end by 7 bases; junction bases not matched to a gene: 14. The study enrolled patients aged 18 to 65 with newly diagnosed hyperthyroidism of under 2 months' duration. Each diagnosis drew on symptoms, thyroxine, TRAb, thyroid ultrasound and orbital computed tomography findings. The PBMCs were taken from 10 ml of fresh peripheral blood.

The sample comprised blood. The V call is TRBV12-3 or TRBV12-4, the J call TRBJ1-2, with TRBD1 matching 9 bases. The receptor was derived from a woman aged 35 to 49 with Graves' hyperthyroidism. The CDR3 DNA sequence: TGTGCCAGCAGTGAAGCTGGGACAGGGTCATTGTTTGGCTACACCTTC. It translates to CASSEAGTGSLFGYTF.